This TCR beta chain was sequenced for a study of T cell clonotyping in hematopoietic cell transplantation. V lost 8 bases and J lost 7; bases outside the gene matches: 11. The V gene's germline CDR1 is MNHEY and CDR2 SMNVEV (reference sequence). This CDR3 comprises 14 residues. The repertoire was sequenced with immunoSEQ multiplex PCR; TCRdb's copy has only in-frame clones and lacks some. The profile shows about 49,000 clones, approximately 90% of them singletons. The time point is: recipient sample about 28 days before transplant, after cytoreduction. The V call is TRBV27, the J call TRBJ2-1, with TRBD1 matching over 7 bases. The sequencing here drew on peripheral blood mononuclear cells, taken before stem cell transplant. The TCR originated in a man in his 60s with biphenotypic leukemia. Some clones in this sample may be carry-over from other donors' samples. Written as DNA, the CDR3 is TGTGCCAGCGCCGCTACAGGGGATTATAATGAGCAGTTCTTC. Protein: CASAATGDYNEQFF.